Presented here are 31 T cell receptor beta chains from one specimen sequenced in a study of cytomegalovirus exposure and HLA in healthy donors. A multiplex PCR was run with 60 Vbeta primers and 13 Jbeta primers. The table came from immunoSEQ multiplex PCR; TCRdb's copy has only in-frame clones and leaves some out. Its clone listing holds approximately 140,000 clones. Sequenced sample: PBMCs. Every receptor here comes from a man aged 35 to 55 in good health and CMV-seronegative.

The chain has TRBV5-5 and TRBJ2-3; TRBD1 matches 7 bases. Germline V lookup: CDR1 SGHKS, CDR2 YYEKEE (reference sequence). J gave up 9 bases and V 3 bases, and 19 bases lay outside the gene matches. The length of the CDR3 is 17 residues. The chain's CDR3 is CASSWLPGQIPTDTQYF. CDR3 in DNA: TGTGCCAGCAGCTGGCTACCGGGACAGATCCCTACGGACACGCAGTATTTT.

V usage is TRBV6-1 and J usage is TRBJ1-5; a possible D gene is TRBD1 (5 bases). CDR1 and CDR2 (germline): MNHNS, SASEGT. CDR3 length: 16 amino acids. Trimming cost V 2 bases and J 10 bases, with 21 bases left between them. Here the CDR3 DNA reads TGTGCCAGCAGTGAATGGGGGGAGTCGCAGTCCAGACCCCAGCATTTT. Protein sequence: CASSEWGESQSRPQHF.

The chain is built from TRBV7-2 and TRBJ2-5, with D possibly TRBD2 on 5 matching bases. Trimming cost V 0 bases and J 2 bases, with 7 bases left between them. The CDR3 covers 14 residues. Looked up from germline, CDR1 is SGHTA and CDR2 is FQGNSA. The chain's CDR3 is CASSLAGIQETQYF. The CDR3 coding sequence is TGTGCCAGCAGCTTAGCCGGGATACAAGAGACCCAGTACTTC.

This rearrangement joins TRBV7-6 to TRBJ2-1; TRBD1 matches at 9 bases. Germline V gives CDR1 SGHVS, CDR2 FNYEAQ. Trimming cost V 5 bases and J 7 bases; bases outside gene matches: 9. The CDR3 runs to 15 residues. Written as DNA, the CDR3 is TGTGCCAGCAGCCATCTCCGGGACAGGGTTAATGAGCAGTTCTTC. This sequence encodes CASSHLRDRVNEQFF.

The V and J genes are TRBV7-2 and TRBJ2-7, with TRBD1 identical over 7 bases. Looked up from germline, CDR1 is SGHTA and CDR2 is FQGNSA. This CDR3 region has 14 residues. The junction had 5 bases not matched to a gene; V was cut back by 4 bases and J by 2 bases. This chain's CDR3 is CASSSNGQAYEQYF. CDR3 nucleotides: TGTGCCAGCAGCTCCAATGGACAGGCCTACGAGCAGTACTTC.

In DNA form, the CDR3 reads TGCGCCAGCAGCCAAGAGGAACAGGTCTCTGGAAACACCATATATTTT. Amino acid sequence: CASSQEEQVSGNTIYF. The J gene is TRBJ1-3, the V gene TRBV4-3, with D tentatively TRBD1 (5 bases). The germline V gene encodes CDR1 LGHNA and CDR2 YSLEER. Trimming shortened V by 0 bases and J by 0 bases, and 9 bases separated the two germline ends. The CDR3 runs 16 residues.

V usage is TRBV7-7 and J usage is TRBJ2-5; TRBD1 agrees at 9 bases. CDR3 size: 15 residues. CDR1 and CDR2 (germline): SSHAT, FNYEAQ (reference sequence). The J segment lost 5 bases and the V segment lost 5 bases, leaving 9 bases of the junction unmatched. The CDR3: CASSPGTGNKETQYF. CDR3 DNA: TGTGCCAGCAGCCCGGGGACAGGGAACAAGGAGACCCAGTACTTC. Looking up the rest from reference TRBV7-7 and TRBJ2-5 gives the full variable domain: GAGVSQSPRYKVTKRGQDVTLRCDPISSHATLYWYQQALGQGPEFLTYFNYEAQPDKSGLPSDRFSAERPEGSISTLTIQRTEQRDSAMYRCASSPGTGNKETQYFGPGTRLLVL.

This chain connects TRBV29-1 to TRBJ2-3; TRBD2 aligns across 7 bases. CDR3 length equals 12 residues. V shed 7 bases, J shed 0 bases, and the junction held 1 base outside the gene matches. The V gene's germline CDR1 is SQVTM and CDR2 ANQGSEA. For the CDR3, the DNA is TGCAGCGCGGGGGGAAGCACAGATACGCAGTATTTT. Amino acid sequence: CSAGGSTDTQYF.

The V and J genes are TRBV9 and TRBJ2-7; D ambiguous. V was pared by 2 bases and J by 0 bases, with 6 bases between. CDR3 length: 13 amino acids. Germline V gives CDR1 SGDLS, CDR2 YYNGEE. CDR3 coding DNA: TGTGCCAGCAGCGTCGCTAGCTCCTACGAGCAGTACTTC. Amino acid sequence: CASSVASSYEQYF.

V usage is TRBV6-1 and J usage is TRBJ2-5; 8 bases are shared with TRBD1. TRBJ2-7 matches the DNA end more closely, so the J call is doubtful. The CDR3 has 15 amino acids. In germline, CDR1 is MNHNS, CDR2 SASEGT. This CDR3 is CASSKGGQVSYEQYF. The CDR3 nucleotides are TGTGCCAGCAGTAAGGGGGGACAGGTTTCCTACGAGCAGTACTTC.

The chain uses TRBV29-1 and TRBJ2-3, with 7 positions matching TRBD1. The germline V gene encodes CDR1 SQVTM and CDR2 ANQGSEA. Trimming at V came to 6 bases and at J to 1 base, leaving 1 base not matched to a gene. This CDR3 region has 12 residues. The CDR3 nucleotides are TGCAGCGTCGACAGGGGCACAGATACGCAGTATTTT. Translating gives CSVDRGTDTQYF.

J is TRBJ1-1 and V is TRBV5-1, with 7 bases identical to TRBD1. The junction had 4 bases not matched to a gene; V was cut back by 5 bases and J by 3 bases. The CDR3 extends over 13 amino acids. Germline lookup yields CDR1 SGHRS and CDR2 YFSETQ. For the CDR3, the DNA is TGCGCCAGCAGACTTCAGGGGGACACTGAAGCTTTCTTT. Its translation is CASRLQGDTEAFF.

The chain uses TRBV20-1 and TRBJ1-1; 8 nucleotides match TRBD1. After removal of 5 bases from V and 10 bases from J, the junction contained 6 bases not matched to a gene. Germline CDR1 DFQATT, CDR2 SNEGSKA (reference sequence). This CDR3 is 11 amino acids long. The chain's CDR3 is CSAGQGGRAFF. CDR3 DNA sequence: TGCAGTGCTGGACAGGGCGGGCGAGCTTTCTTT.

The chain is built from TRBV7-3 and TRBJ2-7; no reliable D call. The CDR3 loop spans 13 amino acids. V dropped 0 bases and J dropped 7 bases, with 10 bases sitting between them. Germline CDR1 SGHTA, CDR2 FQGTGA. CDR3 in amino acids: CASSLTPNREQYF. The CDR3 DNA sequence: TGTGCCAGCAGCTTAACCCCCAATAGAGAGCAGTACTTC.

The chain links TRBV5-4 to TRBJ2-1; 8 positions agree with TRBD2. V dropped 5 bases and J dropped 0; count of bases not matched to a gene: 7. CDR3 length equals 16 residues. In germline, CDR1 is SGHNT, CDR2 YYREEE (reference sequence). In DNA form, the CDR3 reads TGTGCCAGCAGTACTAGCGGCCCAAGCTCCTACAATGAGCAGTTCTTC. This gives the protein CASSTSGPSSYNEQFF.

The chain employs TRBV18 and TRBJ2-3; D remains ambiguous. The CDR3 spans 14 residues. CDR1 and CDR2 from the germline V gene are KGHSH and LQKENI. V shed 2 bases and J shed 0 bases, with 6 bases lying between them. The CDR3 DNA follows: TGTGCCAGCTCACCAGTCCAGAGCACAGATACGCAGTATTTT. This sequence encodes CASSPVQSTDTQYF.

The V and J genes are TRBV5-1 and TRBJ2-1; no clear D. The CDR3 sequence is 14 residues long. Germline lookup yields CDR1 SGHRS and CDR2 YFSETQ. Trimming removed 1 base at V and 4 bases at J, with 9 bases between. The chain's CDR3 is CASSLNSAYNEQFF. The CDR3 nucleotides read TGCGCCAGCAGCTTGAACTCCGCATACAATGAGCAGTTCTTC.

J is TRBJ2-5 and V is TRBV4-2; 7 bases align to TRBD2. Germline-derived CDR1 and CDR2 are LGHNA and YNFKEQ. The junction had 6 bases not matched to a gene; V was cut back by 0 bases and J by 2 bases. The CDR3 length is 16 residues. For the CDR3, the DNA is TGTGCCAGCAGCCAAGATTTGGGAGGGGCTCAAGAGACCCAGTACTTC. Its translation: CASSQDLGGAQETQYF.

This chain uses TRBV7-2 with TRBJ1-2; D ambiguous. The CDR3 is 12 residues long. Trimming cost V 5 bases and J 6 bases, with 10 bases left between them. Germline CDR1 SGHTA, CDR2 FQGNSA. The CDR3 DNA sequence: TGTGCCAGCAGCCCCCTTCGCGATGGCTACACCTTC. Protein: CASSPLRDGYTF.

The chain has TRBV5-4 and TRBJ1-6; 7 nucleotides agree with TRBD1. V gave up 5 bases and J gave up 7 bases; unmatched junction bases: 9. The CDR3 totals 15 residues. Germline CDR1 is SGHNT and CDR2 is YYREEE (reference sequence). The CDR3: CASSSPQGENSPLHF. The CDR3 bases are TGTGCCAGCAGTTCTCCCCAGGGGGAGAATTCACCCCTCCACTTT.

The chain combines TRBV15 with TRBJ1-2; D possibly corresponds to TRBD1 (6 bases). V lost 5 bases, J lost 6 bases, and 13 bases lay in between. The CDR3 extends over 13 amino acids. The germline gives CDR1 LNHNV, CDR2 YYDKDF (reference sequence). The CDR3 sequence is CATSLTGRDGYTF. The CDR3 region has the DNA TGTGCCACCAGCCTCACAGGGAGAGATGGCTACACCTTC.

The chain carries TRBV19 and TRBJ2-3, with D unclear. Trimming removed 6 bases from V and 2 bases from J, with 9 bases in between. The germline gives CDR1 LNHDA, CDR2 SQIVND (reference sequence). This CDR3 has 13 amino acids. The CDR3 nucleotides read TGTGCCAGTAGATGGAGCTACACAGATACGCAGTATTTT. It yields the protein CASRWSYTDTQYF.

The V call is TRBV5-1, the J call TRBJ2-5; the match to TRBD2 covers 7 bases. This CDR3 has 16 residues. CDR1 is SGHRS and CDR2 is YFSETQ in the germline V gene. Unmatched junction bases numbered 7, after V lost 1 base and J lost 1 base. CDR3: CASSLRGGNRQETQYF. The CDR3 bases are TGCGCCAGCAGCTTGCGGGGAGGGAACCGCCAAGAGACCCAGTACTTC. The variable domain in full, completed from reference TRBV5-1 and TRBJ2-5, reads KAGVTQTPRYLIKTRGQQVTLSCSPISGHRSVSWYQQTPGQGLQFLFEYFSETQRNKGNFPGRFSGRQFSNSRSEMNVSTLELGDSALYLCASSLRGGNRQETQYFGPGTRLLVL.

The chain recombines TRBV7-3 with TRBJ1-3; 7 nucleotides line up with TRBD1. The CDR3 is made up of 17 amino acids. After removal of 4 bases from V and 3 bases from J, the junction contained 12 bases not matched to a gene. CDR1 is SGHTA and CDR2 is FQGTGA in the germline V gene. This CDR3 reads CASSYSHRGIDGNTIYF. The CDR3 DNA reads TGTGCCAGCAGCTATTCTCACAGGGGAATCGATGGAAACACCATATATTTT.

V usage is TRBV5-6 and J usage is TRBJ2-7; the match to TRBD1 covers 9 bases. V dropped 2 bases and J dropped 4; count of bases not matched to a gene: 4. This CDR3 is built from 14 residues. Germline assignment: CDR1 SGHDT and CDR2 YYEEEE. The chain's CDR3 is CASSFRDREYEQYF. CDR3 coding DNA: TGTGCCAGCAGCTTTCGGGACAGGGAATACGAGCAGTACTTC.

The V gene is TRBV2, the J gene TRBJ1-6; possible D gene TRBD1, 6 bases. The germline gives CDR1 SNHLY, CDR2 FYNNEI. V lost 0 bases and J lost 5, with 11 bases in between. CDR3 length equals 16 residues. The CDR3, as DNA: TGTGCCAGCAGTGAAGCGCAGACAGGACATAATTCACCCCTCCACTTT. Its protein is CASSEAQTGHNSPLHF.

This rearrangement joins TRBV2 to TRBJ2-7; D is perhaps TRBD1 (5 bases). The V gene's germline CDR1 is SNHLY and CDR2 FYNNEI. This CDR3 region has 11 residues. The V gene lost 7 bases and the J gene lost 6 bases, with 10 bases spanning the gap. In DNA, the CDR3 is TGTGCCAGCACCTTAGGGGCCGAGCAGTACTTC. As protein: CASTLGAEQYF.

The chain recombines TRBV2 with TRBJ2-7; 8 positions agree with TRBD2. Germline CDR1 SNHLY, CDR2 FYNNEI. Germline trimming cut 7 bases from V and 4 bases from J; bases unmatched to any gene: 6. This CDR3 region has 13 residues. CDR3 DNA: TGTGCCAGCAACTCTCCGGGGGGGTACGAGCAGTACTTC. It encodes CASNSPGGYEQYF. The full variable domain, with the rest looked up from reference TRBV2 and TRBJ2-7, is EPEVTQTPSHQVTQMGQEVILRCVPISNHLYFYWYRQILGQKVEFLVSFYNNEISEKSEIFDDQFSVERPDGSNFTLKIRSTKLEDSAMYFCASNSPGGYEQYFGPGTRLTVT.

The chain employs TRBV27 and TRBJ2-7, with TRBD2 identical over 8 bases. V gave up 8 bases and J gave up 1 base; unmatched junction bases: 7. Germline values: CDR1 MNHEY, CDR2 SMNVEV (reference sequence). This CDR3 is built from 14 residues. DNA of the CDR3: TGTGCCAGCCGGGGGGGGCCGGATTCCTACGAGCAGTACTTC. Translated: CASRGGPDSYEQYF.

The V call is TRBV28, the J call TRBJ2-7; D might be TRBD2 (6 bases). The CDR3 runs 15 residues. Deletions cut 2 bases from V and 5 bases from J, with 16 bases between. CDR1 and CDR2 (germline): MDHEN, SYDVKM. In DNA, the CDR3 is TGTGCCAGCAGTTTAGGCGGGGCGGGTTATGACGAGCAGTACTTC. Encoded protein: CASSLGGAGYDEQYF.

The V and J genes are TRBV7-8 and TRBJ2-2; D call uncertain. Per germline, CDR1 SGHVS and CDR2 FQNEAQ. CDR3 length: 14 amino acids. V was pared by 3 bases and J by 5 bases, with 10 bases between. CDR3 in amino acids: CASSFKRKTGELFF. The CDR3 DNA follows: TGTGCCAGCAGCTTTAAGAGGAAAACCGGGGAGCTGTTTTTT.